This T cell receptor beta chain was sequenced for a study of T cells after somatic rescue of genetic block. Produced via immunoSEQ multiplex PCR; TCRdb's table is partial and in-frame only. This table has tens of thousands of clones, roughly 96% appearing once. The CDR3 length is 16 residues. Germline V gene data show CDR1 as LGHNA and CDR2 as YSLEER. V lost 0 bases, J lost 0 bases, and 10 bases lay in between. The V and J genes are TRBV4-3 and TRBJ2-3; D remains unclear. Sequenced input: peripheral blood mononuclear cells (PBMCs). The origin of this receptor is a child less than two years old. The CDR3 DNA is TGCGCCAGCAGCCAAGAGATCCTACAAAGCACAGATACGCAGTATTTT. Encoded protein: CASSQEILQSTDTQYF.